This entry lists 16 T cell receptor beta chains sequenced from one sample in a study of T cell responses to AZD1222 COVID-19 vaccine (dated by TCRdb to about 2021). The time point label, read with the paper, signifies: about 28 days (+/-7) after the second vaccine dose. The sample's treatment or condition label, in plain terms: meningococcal conjugate vaccine given as trial control. The receptor library was made with the immunoSEQ multiplex PCR assay. The table was pulled from immuneACCESS by TCRdb, which kept in-frame rearrangements only. Such tables lose some clones; where checked, under half of the loss comes from unresolved V genes, and the rest has no known cause. The sample table shows about 190,000 clones, and more than 90% are seen once. The ten most abundant clones make up roughly 4% of the sample. Material: peripheral blood, obtained 28 days after the second dose of the MenACWY control vaccine. The origin of the receptors is an adult who received the MenACWY meningococcal vaccine as a control.

This clone was detected a few times. J is TRBJ1-1 and V is TRBV28; TRBD1 aligns across 7 bases. The CDR3 spans 17 residues. CDR1 and CDR2 from the germline V gene are MDHEN and SYDVKM. V was pared by 6 bases and J by 4 bases, with 17 bases of the junction left unmatched. The CDR3 bases are TGTGCCAGCAGCTTCCTCGGGCAGGGGGATCTGGGCACTGAAGCTTTCTTT. It yields the protein CASSFLGQGDLGTEAFF.

This sequence joins TRBV30 and TRBJ2-2; D is undetermined. V shed 3 bases and J shed 6 bases, with 14 bases lying between them. The CDR3 runs 14 residues. The germline gives CDR1 GTSNPN, CDR2 SVGIG (reference sequence). The CDR3 spells CAWRGTPFAGELFF. The CDR3 nucleotides are TGTGCCTGGAGAGGTACCCCCTTCGCCGGGGAGCTGTTTTTT.

V and J are TRBV9 and TRBJ2-7; either TRBD1 or TRBD2 may fit D (5 bases each). Deletions cut 5 bases from V and 4 bases from J, with 22 bases between. Germline values: CDR1 SGDLS, CDR2 YYNGEE. The CDR3 contains 16 residues. The CDR3 region has the DNA TGTGCCAGCAGTCGGGGCGAAATTAGCAGGGTTTACGAGCAGTACTTC. Amino acids: CASSRGEISRVYEQYF.

V is TRBV5-8 and J is TRBJ2-5; no clear D. The V end lost 4 bases, the J end lost 1 base, and 11 bases lay between the germline ends. CDR1 and CDR2 (germline): SGHTS, YDEGEE. There are 14 residues in the CDR3. The CDR3 DNA reads TGTGCCAGCAGCCCCGGTGTGGCCCAAGAGACCCAGTACTTC. Translating gives CASSPGVAQETQYF.

The V call is TRBV30, the J call TRBJ1-2, with a weak D call TRBD1 (5 bases). The CDR3 totals 15 residues. The germline CDR1 and CDR2 sequences are GTSNPN and SVGIG (reference sequence). Trimming shortened V by 2 bases and J by 8 bases, and 21 bases separated the two germline ends. This chain's CDR3 is CAWSSTEGSAHGYTF. DNA for the CDR3: TGTGCCTGGAGTTCTACGGAGGGGTCCGCGCACGGCTACACCTTC.

V usage is TRBV9 and J usage is TRBJ2-1, with 7 bases lining up with TRBD2. J lost 0 bases, V lost 0 bases, and 9 bases had no gene match. CDR3 length equals 18 residues. Germline V gene lookup returns CDR1 SGDLS and CDR2 YYNGEE. The CDR3 is CASSVAGGARSSYNEQFF. The CDR3 bases are TGTGCCAGCAGCGTAGCGGGAGGCGCGCGGAGCTCCTACAATGAGCAGTTCTTC.

CDR3 region: CASSVAPGTRFAYNEQFF. The CDR3 nucleotides read TGTGCCAGCAGCGTAGCTCCCGGGACAAGGTTTGCCTACAATGAGCAGTTCTTC. The chain couples TRBV9 to TRBJ2-1, with a possible D match to TRBD1 (6 bases). This CDR3 contains 18 residues. Trimming pared 0 bases from V and 2 bases from J, leaving 18 bases between. The germline gives CDR1 SGDLS, CDR2 YYNGEE.

This clone showed up just once. The J gene is TRBJ2-7, the V gene TRBV12-3 or TRBV12-4; TRBD1 matches at 7 bases. The CDR3 is 13 residues long. Trimming removed 8 bases from V and 4 bases from J; junction bases left unmatched: 8. The CDR3 spells CASLLRGQYEQYF. DNA of the CDR3: TGTGCCAGCCTCCTACGGGGACAGTACGAGCAGTACTTC.

The V call is TRBV19, the J call TRBJ2-3; no clear D. CDR3 length: 14 residues. Germline V gene lookup returns CDR1 LNHDA and CDR2 SQIVND (reference sequence). V shed 0 bases and J shed 5 bases, with 9 bases lying between them. The CDR3 DNA reads as TGTGCCAGTAGTATAGATCTTCGGCAAGATACGCAGTATTTT. This translates into CASSIDLRQDTQYF.

This rearrangement joins TRBV15 to TRBJ1-5, with TRBD1 matching 8 bases. Germline V gives CDR1 LNHNV, CDR2 YYDKDF (reference sequence). This CDR3 is 16 amino acids long. V trimming: 1 base; J trimming: 2 bases; junction bases outside the gene matches: 4. Here the CDR3 DNA reads TGTGCCACCAGCAGAGTAACGACAGGGGGCAATCAGCCCCAGCATTTT. This translates into CATSRVTTGGNQPQHF.

This clone was observed a handful of times. The chain joins TRBV27 to TRBJ2-1; a weak D match, TRBD2 (6 bases). The CDR3 is made up of 12 amino acids. The germline V gene encodes CDR1 MNHEY and CDR2 SMNVEV (reference sequence). V lost 0 bases and J 10 bases, leaving 7 bases between the germline ends. Here the CDR3 DNA reads TGTGCCAGCAGTTTATCCGGACTAGAGCAGTTCTTC. Protein: CASSLSGLEQFF.

The gene calls are TRBV13 and TRBJ1-2; 7 bases match TRBD1. Germline V CDR1 and CDR2: PRHDT, FYEKMQ (reference sequence). This CDR3 contains 16 residues. V was pared by 5 bases and J by 1 base, with 10 bases of the junction left unmatched. CDR3 amino acids: CASSAKTGRINYGYTF. DNA of the CDR3: TGTGCCAGCAGCGCTAAGACAGGGAGAATTAACTATGGCTACACCTTC.

The CDR3 bases are TGTGCCAGCAGCATGGAGTATGGCTACACCTTC. Its protein product is CASSMEYGYTF. V and J are TRBV7-9 and TRBJ1-2, with D hard to call. There are 11 residues in the CDR3. From germline, CDR1 is SEHNR and CDR2 FQNEAQ (reference sequence). V gave up 5 bases and J gave up 5 bases, with 6 bases separating them.

This chain connects TRBV27 to TRBJ1-4, with 7 bases identical to TRBD1. Germline CDR1 reads MNHEY; CDR2 reads SMNVEV (reference sequence). V shed 6 bases and J 8 bases; nucleotides not matched to a gene: 6. This CDR3 spans 13 amino acids. CDR3: CASSSRGGEKLFF. The CDR3 DNA reads TGTGCCAGCAGCTCCAGGGGGGGGGAAAAACTGTTTTTT.

The chain employs TRBV5-1 and TRBJ1-1; D perhaps matches TRBD1 (5 bases). Trimming removed 4 bases from V and 1 base from J, with 11 bases in between. The CDR3 has 14 residues. Germline-derived CDR1 and CDR2 are SGHRS and YFSETQ. The CDR3 protein is CASSTGTANTEAFF. CDR3 nucleotides: TGCGCCAGCAGCACCGGGACCGCGAACACTGAAGCTTTCTTT.

The chain has TRBV11-2 and TRBJ2-1; TRBD1 matches at 10 bases. Trimming at V came to 1 base and at J to 6 bases, leaving 6 bases not matched to a gene. This CDR3 has 16 residues. Germline CDR1 reads SGHAT; CDR2 reads FQNNGV. The DNA for the CDR3 is TGTGCCAGCAGCTTAGGCCGGGACAGGGGAGCCAATGAGCAGTTCTTC. This gives the protein CASSLGRDRGANEQFF.